This TCR beta chain derives from a study of cytotoxic CD8 clonotypes in ibrutinib-treated CLL. General observations from the study: Baseline levels were approached again at progression, after clonality had risen at ibrutinib response.

Sequencing was performed with immunoSEQ multiplex PCR; in TCRdb, only in-frame clones are kept and a portion is missing. This sample has more than 35,000 clones, with 70% to 75% found just once. Of note for this clone: Antigen specificity is unknown.

The ends lost 4 bases at V and 3 bases at J; junction bases unmatched: 9. Germline CDR1 is SGDLS and CDR2 is YYNGEE. The CDR3 is 16 residues long. Frozen PBMC stocks contributed roughly 2.1 micrograms of genomic DNA to the TCR beta libraries. This material consisted of PBMCs, taken at disease progression, from a patient treated with ibrutinib. The sequence was collected from a human donor with chronic lymphocytic leukemia. This chain joins TRBV9 and TRBJ2-2; 7 nucleotides agree with TRBD2. CDR3 nucleotides: TGTGCCAGCAGCACCAGCGGGGTTAGTCACACCGGGGAGCTGTTTTTT. This sequence encodes CASSTSGVSHTGELFF.